Listed here are 20 T cell receptor beta chains from one sample, sequenced in a study of T cells in Graves' hyperthyroidism and ophthalmopathy. Template material for amplifying TCR beta CDR3 regions consisted of RNA transcripts. TCR CDR3 regions were first amplified by RT-PCR with HTBI primers. MiXCR was run by TCRdb on the multiplex PCR reads, yielding one entry per CDR3 protein. The sample includes fewer than 400,000 distinct CDR3 sequences, more than 12% of them seen just once. Sequencing input: blood. The receptors originated from a man aged 45-60 years with Graves' ophthalmopathy.

In its sample, this clonotype was seen a few times. V gene TRBV15 combines with J gene TRBJ2-7, with a weak D call TRBD2 (6 bases). The CDR3 length is 13 residues. The V and J ends lost 0 bases and 3 bases respectively, with 6 bases between them. Germline V lookup: CDR1 LNHNV, CDR2 YYDKDF (reference sequence). CDR3 residues: CATSREGGYEQYF. CDR3 coding DNA: TGTGCCACCAGCAGAGAGGGGGGCTACGAGCAGTACTTC.

The V gene is TRBV19, the J gene TRBJ1-1, with D perhaps matching TRBD1 (6 bases). Looked up from germline, CDR1 is LNHDA and CDR2 is SQIVND (reference sequence). This CDR3 contains 15 residues. Trimming shortened V by 5 bases and J by 3 bases, and 16 bases separated the two germline ends. The CDR3 is CASSPTGHGDTEAFF. The CDR3 coding sequence is TGTGCCAGTAGTCCTACAGGGCACGGGGACACTGAAGCTTTCTTT. The whole variable domain, filled in from reference TRBV19 and TRBJ1-1, reads DGGITQSPKYLFRKEGQNVTLSCEQNLNHDAMYWYRQDPGQGLRLIYYSQIVNDFQKGDIAEGYSVSREKKESFPLTVTSAQKNPTAFYLCASSPTGHGDTEAFFGQGTRLTVV.

The V and J genes are TRBV7-6 and TRBJ2-5; weak D call: TRBD2 (5 bases). CDR1 is SGHVS and CDR2 is FNYEAQ in the germline V gene. V lost 7 bases to trimming and J lost 2 bases, with 17 bases between them. The CDR3 has 15 amino acids. CDR3: CASTFLGEKQETQYF. As DNA, the CDR3 is TGTGCCAGCACCTTCCTCGGGGAGAAACAAGAGACCCAGTACTTC.

The V and J genes are TRBV5-1 and TRBJ2-1; TRBD1 agrees at 7 bases. The germline gives CDR1 SGHRS, CDR2 YFSETQ. CDR3 length: 14 residues. V was pared by 3 bases and J by 2 bases, with 2 bases of the junction left unmatched. CDR3 coding DNA: TGCGCCAGCAGCTGGGACAGTCCCTACAATGAGCAGTTCTTC. Encoded protein: CASSWDSPYNEQFF.

This clonotype was detected only a few times. The chain links TRBV24-1 to TRBJ2-1; no clear D. V lost 4 bases and J lost 4, with 10 bases in between. The CDR3 covers 14 residues. Germline values: CDR1 KGHDR, CDR2 SFDVKD. The CDR3 protein is CATSEAGRYNEQFF. In nucleotides, the CDR3 is TGTGCCACCAGTGAAGCCGGACGTTACAATGAGCAGTTCTTC.

This clonotype was seen repeatedly, ten times or more. The chain recombines TRBV20-1 with TRBJ2-5, with 9 bases matching TRBD1. V lost 6 bases and J lost 7; bases outside the gene matches: 12. Looked up from germline, CDR1 is DFQATT and CDR2 is SNEGSKA (reference sequence). The CDR3 has 14 residues. The DNA of the CDR3 is TGCAGTGCAAAAAGACAGGGGGGTTCGGGGACCCAGTACTTC. This sequence encodes CSAKRQGGSGTQYF.

This clonotype was observed at least ten times. The chain combines TRBV5-1 with TRBJ1-6, with 7 bases lining up with TRBD1. This CDR3 region has 16 residues. V lost 4 bases to trimming and J lost 7 bases; unmatched junction nucleotides: 11. Per the germline V gene, CDR1 is SGHRS and CDR2 is YFSETQ. The CDR3 DNA follows: TGCGCCAGCAGCCCAGATATGACAGGGTTCAATTCACCCCTCCACTTT. Encoded protein: CASSPDMTGFNSPLHF.

This clonotype was found many times. CDR3: CASTRDRGRPEAFF. The CDR3 DNA sequence: TGTGCCAGCACCCGTGACAGGGGGCGCCCTGAAGCTTTCTTT. The chain employs TRBV7-2 and TRBJ1-1, with TRBD1 identical over 10 bases. This CDR3 comprises 14 residues. V trimming: 7 bases; J trimming: 6 bases; junction bases outside the gene matches: 8. Looked up from germline, CDR1 is SGHTA and CDR2 is FQGNSA.

This clonotype showed up many times. The chain combines TRBV29-1 with TRBJ2-7; D not resolved. The V and J ends lost 7 bases and 5 bases respectively, with 15 bases between them. CDR1 SQVTM and CDR2 ANQGSEA come from the germline V gene. This CDR3 contains 12 residues. The CDR3 reads CSARSSRDEQYF. CDR3 sequence (DNA): TGCAGCGCCCGAAGTTCCCGGGACGAGCAGTACTTC.

As to this clonotype: A read error may be the cause here, since a much bigger clone is one base away. V usage is TRBV2 and J usage is TRBJ1-5; D ambiguous. This CDR3 is built from 13 residues. CDR1 is SNHLY, CDR2 FYNNEI, per germline. CDR3: CVSRSGYNQPQHF. The CDR3, as DNA: TGTGTCAGCAGATCGGGTTACAATCAGCCCCAGCATTTT.

J is TRBJ2-7 and V is TRBV7-2; perhaps TRBD2 as D (5 bases). Germline loops: CDR1 SGHTA, CDR2 FQGNSA. Trimming took 1 base from V and 6 from J, leaving 22 bases between them. The CDR3 sequence is 17 residues long. The CDR3 DNA reads as TGTGCCAGCAGCTTAGGTCGCAGCGGACGAACCCTCGCCGAGCAGTACTTC. Its translation is CASSLGRSGRTLAEQYF. The full variable domain, its missing parts supplied by reference TRBV7-2 and TRBJ2-7, is GAGVSQSPSNKVTEKGKDVELRCDPISGHTALYWYRQSLGQGLEFLIYFQGNSAPDKSGLPSDRFSAERTGGSVSTLTIQRTQQEDSAVYLCASSLGRSGRTLAEQYFGPGTRLTVT.

The table lists this clonotype with a few counts. J is TRBJ1-1 and V is TRBV12-3 or TRBV12-4, with D uncertain. The V end was cut by 6 bases, the J end by 4 bases, with 12 bases between. The CDR3 length is 13 residues. The CDR3 DNA is TGTGCCAGCAGCTTCACAGCGAGCACTGAAGCTTTCTTT. Its protein product is CASSFTASTEAFF.

Many counts were recorded for this clonotype. The DNA of the CDR3 is TGTGCCAGCACCCTCGGGACAGGGCTTAACTATGGCTACACCTTC. As protein: CASTLGTGLNYGYTF. The chain carries TRBV6-1 and TRBJ1-2, with TRBD1 matching 9 bases. The CDR3 has 15 amino acids. Unmatched junction bases numbered 7, after V lost 7 bases and J lost 1 base. Germline V gene sequence: CDR1 MNHNS, CDR2 SASEGT.

This clonotype was observed a handful of times. The junction departs from germline at one end; a sequencing error may be responsible. The rearrangement uses TRBV12-3 or TRBV12-4 and TRBJ1-1, with 7 bases lining up with TRBD1. The CDR3 sequence is 14 residues long. CDR3 bases: TGTGCCAGCAGTCCCCTCGGAGGGGGCACTGAAGCTCTCTTT. This sequence encodes CASSPLGGGTEALF.

A word on this clonotype: This may be a read error, as it is one base from a much larger clone. This chain connects TRBV7-9 to TRBJ1-6; 9 nucleotides line up with TRBD1. Germline lookup yields CDR1 SEHNR and CDR2 FQNEAQ (reference sequence). The CDR3 contains 17 residues. The CDR3 loop is CAGSLALRDRDYSPLHF. As DNA, the CDR3 is TGTGCCGGCAGCTTAGCGCTCAGGGACAGGGACTATTCACCCCTCCACTTT.

There are many counts of this clonotype. The chain recombines TRBV3-1 with TRBJ1-2; 7 nucleotides match TRBD1. CDR1 LGHDT and CDR2 YNNKEL come from the germline V gene (reference sequence). This CDR3 has 14 amino acids. J gave up 7 bases and V 9 bases, and 14 bases lay outside the gene matches. CDR3 coding DNA: TGTGCCAGTGGACTAGGGGGCTCCATGGTTGGCTACACCTTC. Protein sequence: CASGLGGSMVGYTF.

This clonotype showed up many times. This chain links TRBV5-1 with TRBJ2-7; 13 bases map to TRBD2. CDR3 length equals 16 residues. Germline CDR1 SGHRS, CDR2 YFSETQ. Trimming removed 4 bases from V and 4 bases from J; junction bases left unmatched: 8. CDR3 nucleotides: TGCGCCAGCAGCCCAGGACTAGCGGGAGCGGATTACGAGCAGTACTTC. Translation gives CASSPGLAGADYEQYF.

The sample holds many counts of this clonotype. J is TRBJ2-2 and V is TRBV12-3 or TRBV12-4; D remains unclear. With 6 bases removed from V and 0 bases from J, the gap between germline ends came to 17 bases. CDR3 length: 17 amino acids. CDR3 DNA sequence: TGTGCCAGCAGGATGGCACTCGCGGAGCCGAACACCGGGGAGCTGTTTTTT. This translates into CASRMALAEPNTGELFF.

This clonotype showed up just once. This sequence joins TRBV20-1 and TRBJ1-4, with D perhaps matching TRBD1 (5 bases). Trimming shortened V by 5 bases and J by 0 bases, and 16 bases separated the two germline ends. The CDR3 is 16 residues long. Germline CDR1 DFQATT, CDR2 SNEGSKA (reference sequence). The DNA for the CDR3 is TGCAGTGCTGTGGGTAGGGGAGGAGCAACTAATGAAAAACTGTTTTTT. Translation gives CSAVGRGGATNEKLFF.

The chain carries TRBV9 and TRBJ1-2; 7 positions agree with TRBD1. V lost 0 bases, J lost 0 bases, and 2 bases stayed unmatched. This CDR3 contains 15 residues. CDR1 SGDLS and CDR2 YYNGEE come from the germline V gene. CDR3 DNA: TGTGCCAGCAGCGTAGCCCAGGGGGCTAACTATGGCTACACCTTC. This translates into CASSVAQGANYGYTF. Variable domain in full (rest from reference TRBV9 and TRBJ1-2): DSGVTQTPKHLITATGQRVTLRCSPRSGDLSVYWYQQSLDQGLQFLIQYYNGEERAKGNILERFSAQQFPDLHSELNLSSLELGDSALYFCASSVAQGANYGYTFGSGTRLTVV.